This TCR beta chain derives from a study of CD4+ T cells in melanoma. V was pared by 2 bases and J by 5 bases, with 4 bases of the junction left unmatched. Germline CDR1 is SGDLS and CDR2 is YYNGEE. This CDR3 comprises 14 residues. Points from the study as a whole: CD8+ T cell, macrophage and B cell function reportedly correlated with neoantigen-specific CD4+ T cells.

This clone was counted once. What it binds is unknown. Data came from immunoSEQ multiplex PCR; TCRdb stores just in-frame clones and leaves some out. The sample consists of about 13,000 clones, 68% of them appearing once. The genes are TRBV9 and TRBJ2-7; TRBD2 matches at 10 bases. The sequence was obtained from a human donor with melanoma. What was sequenced was cells from a culture (not recorded whether cultured in vitro). The CDR3 region is CASSVTSGVHEQYF. The CDR3 DNA reads TGTGCCAGCAGCGTCACTAGCGGGGTCCACGAGCAGTACTTC.